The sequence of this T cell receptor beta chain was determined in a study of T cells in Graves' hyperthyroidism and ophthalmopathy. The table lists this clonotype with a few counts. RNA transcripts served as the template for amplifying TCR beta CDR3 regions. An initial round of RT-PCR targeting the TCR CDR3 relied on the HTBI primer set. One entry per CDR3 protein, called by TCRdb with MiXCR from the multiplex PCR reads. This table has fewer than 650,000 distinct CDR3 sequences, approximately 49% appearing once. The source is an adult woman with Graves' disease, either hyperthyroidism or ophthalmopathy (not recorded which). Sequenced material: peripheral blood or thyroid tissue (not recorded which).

DNA of the CDR3: TGTGCCAGTAGTATAGTTGGGACCCAGCCCCAGCATTTT. Protein product: CASSIVGTQPQHF. The gene calls are TRBV19 and TRBJ1-5; D may be TRBD1 (5 bases). V gave up 1 base and J gave up 7 bases, with 8 bases separating them. CDR3 size: 13 residues. CDR1 is LNHDA, CDR2 SQIVND, per germline (reference sequence).